This T cell receptor beta chain was recovered during a study of blood T cell repertoires in COVID-19. Trimming removed 0 bases from V and 8 bases from J, with 8 bases in between. The CDR3 runs 13 residues. Looked up from germline, CDR1 is SEHNR and CDR2 is FQNEAQ (reference sequence). The protocol was immunoSEQ multiplex PCR, while the TCRdb copy is restricted to in-frame clones and leaves out a portion. Among 180,000 or so clones listed, over 80% were seen once. The receptor comes from a woman aged 60-75 years who had recovered from COVID-19. The rearrangement links TRBV7-9 to TRBJ2-1; no firm D call. The sequenced material came from PBMCs or T cells enriched from blood (not recorded which). This chain's CDR3 is CASSLARFYEQFF. The CDR3, as DNA: TGTGCCAGCAGCTTAGCCAGATTTTATGAGCAGTTCTTC.